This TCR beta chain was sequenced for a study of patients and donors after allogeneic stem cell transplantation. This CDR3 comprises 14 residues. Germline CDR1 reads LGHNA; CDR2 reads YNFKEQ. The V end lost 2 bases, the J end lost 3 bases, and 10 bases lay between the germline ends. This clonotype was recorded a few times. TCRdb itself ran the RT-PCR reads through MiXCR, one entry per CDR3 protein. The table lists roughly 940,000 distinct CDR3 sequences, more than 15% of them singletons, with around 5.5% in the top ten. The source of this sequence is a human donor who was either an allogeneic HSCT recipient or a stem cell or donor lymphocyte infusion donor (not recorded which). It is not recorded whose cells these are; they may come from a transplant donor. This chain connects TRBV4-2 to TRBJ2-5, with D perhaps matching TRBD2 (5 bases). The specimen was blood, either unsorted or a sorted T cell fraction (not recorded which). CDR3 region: CASSQPLGEETQYF. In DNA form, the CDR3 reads TGTGCCAGCAGCCAACCACTGGGAGAAGAGACCCAGTACTTC.